The next 19 T cell receptor beta chains were all read from a single sample in a study of STAT5B mutations in CD4+ large granular lymphocyte leukemia. Using immunoSEQ multiplex PCR, the repertoire was profiled, and TCRdb retains in-frame clones only, with some absent. This sample has 30,000 or so clones, with around 76% found just once. Sample: CD4+ T cells from blood buffy coats. The receptors come from a human donor in good health.

V usage is TRBV19 and J usage is TRBJ2-3, with D unclear. The CDR3 spans 11 residues. Germline loops: CDR1 LNHDA, CDR2 SQIVND (reference sequence). Trimming removed 5 bases at V and 10 bases at J, with 10 bases between. The CDR3 is CASSFSTAQYF. CDR3 DNA sequence: TGTGCCAGTAGTTTCAGTACCGCGCAGTATTTT.

A few counts support this clone. The rearrangement links TRBV10-2 to TRBJ1-5, with D unresolved. CDR3 length: 13 residues. The V gene lost 4 bases and the J gene lost 7 bases, with 11 bases spanning the gap. CDR1 and CDR2 (germline): WSHSY, SAAADI. The DNA of the CDR3 is TGCGCCAGCAGTGGAGGGAGCGGGCAGCCCCAGCATTTT. This gives the protein CASSGGSGQPQHF.

This clone has just a few counts. V is TRBV11-2 and J is TRBJ2-3; 10 bases fit TRBD2. V lost 0 bases and J lost 2; bases outside the gene matches: 5. From germline, CDR1 is SGHAT and CDR2 FQNNGV. This CDR3 has 17 residues. In DNA form, the CDR3 reads TGTGCCAGCAGCTTAGATCCTAGCGGGGGTGCCACAGATACGCAGTATTTT. The encoded protein is CASSLDPSGGATDTQYF.

In its sample, this clone was seen once. The chain couples TRBV7-9 to TRBJ1-5; D remains unclear. In germline, CDR1 is SEHNR, CDR2 FQNEAQ (reference sequence). V gave up 4 bases and J gave up 3 bases, with 13 bases separating them. The CDR3 totals 15 residues. CDR3 loop: CASSSSDVSNQPQHF. In nucleotides, the CDR3 is TGTGCCAGCAGCTCCTCGGACGTGTCCAATCAGCCCCAGCATTTT. The complete variable domain, with remaining parts taken from reference TRBV7-9 and TRBJ1-5, reads DTGVSQNPRHKITKRGQNVTFRCDPISEHNRLYWYRQTLGQGPEFLTYFQNEAQLEKSRLLSDRFSAERPKGSFSTLEIQRTEQGDSAMYLCASSSSDVSNQPQHFGDGTRLSIL.

This chain uses TRBV5-1 with TRBJ2-3, with 10 nucleotides matching TRBD1. V shed 5 bases and J 1 base; nucleotides not matched to a gene: 1. There are 14 residues in the CDR3. Germline loops: CDR1 SGHRS, CDR2 YFSETQ. Here the CDR3 DNA reads TGCGCCAGCAGGGGGACAGGGGGCACAGATACGCAGTATTTT. Translation gives CASRGTGGTDTQYF.

The count of this clone is one. This chain links TRBV7-2 with TRBJ1-1; 7 nucleotides line up with TRBD1. The ends lost 6 bases at V and 2 bases at J; junction bases unmatched: 3. This CDR3 is 13 amino acids long. Per the germline V gene, CDR1 is SGHTA and CDR2 is FQGNSA. This CDR3 is CASRGTANTEAFF. The CDR3 nucleotides read TGTGCCAGCAGGGGGACAGCTAACACTGAAGCTTTCTTT. Drawing the rest from reference TRBV7-2 and TRBJ1-1, the complete variable domain is GAGVSQSPSNKVTEKGKDVELRCDPISGHTALYWYRQSLGQGLEFLIYFQGNSAPDKSGLPSDRFSAERTGGSVSTLTIQRTQQEDSAVYLCASRGTANTEAFFGQGTRLTVV.

The chain combines TRBV5-1 with TRBJ2-3; TRBD2 aligns across 15 bases. V dropped 3 bases and J dropped 0; count of bases not matched to a gene: 5. CDR3 length: 18 residues. Germline V gene data show CDR1 as SGHRS and CDR2 as YFSETQ. The CDR3 nucleotides read TGCGCCAGCAGCTCGGGACTAGCGGGGGGAAGGAGCACAGATACGCAGTATTTT. Translating gives CASSSGLAGGRSTDTQYF.

The rearrangement joins TRBV5-1 to TRBJ2-7; 8 positions match TRBD1. The CDR3 loop spans 15 amino acids. Per germline, CDR1 SGHRS and CDR2 YFSETQ. The J segment lost 2 bases and the V segment lost 3 bases, leaving 7 bases of the junction unmatched. CDR3: CASSSLTGATYEQYF. The CDR3, as DNA: TGCGCCAGCAGCTCCCTGACAGGGGCCACCTACGAGCAGTACTTC.

Remarks on this clone: The junction shows a germline mismatch at one end, possibly a read error. The chain joins TRBV7-2 to TRBJ1-1; 8 bases map to TRBD1. The CDR3 covers 16 residues. Germline CDR1 SGHTA, CDR2 FQGNSA. CDR3 loop: CASSSNGRQGSTAAFF. CDR3 DNA: TGTGCCAGCAGCTCAAACGGGAGACAGGGGTCCACTGCAGCTTTCTTT.

This clone was picked up a small number of times. The rearrangement joins TRBV29-1 to TRBJ1-3; possible D gene TRBD1, 5 bases. This CDR3 contains 13 residues. The V end was cut by 4 bases, the J end by 3 bases, with 10 bases between. Germline loops: CDR1 SQVTM, CDR2 ANQGSEA. In DNA, the CDR3 is TGCAGCGTTGTGCAGGGAAGTGGAAACACCATATATTTT. It specifies CSVVQGSGNTIYF. The complete variable domain, with remaining parts taken from reference TRBV29-1 and TRBJ1-3, reads SAVISQKPSRDICQRGTSLTIQCQVDSQVTMMFWYRQQPGQSLTLIATANQGSEATYESGFVIDKFPISRPNLTFSTLTVSNMSPEDSSIYLCSVVQGSGNTIYFGEGSWLTVV.

V gene TRBV2 combines with J gene TRBJ2-5, with a tentative D call TRBD1 (6 bases). This CDR3 comprises 18 residues. Trimming shortened V by 5 bases and J by 5 bases, and 27 bases separated the two germline ends. The germline CDR1 and CDR2 sequences are SNHLY and FYNNEI. The CDR3 DNA follows: TGTGCCAGCAGTAGAGGTCAGGGGAGTCGAGGGGCAAAGGAGACCCAGTACTTC. This codes for CASSRGQGSRGAKETQYF.

The chain uses TRBV6-6 and TRBJ2-1; 9 bases map to TRBD1. CDR1 is MNHNY, CDR2 SVGAGI, per germline (reference sequence). The CDR3 loop spans 16 amino acids. The V segment lost 6 bases and the J segment 5 bases; nucleotides outside the gene matches: 11. This chain's CDR3 is CASSSPGTGWDNEQFF. The CDR3 nucleotides are TGTGCCAGCAGCTCCCCCGGGACAGGGTGGGACAATGAGCAGTTCTTC.

The V and J genes are TRBV6-1 and TRBJ1-2; 7 nucleotides align to TRBD1. From germline, CDR1 is MNHNS and CDR2 SASEGT. This CDR3 region has 15 residues. J was trimmed by 3 bases and V by 10 bases; bases with no gene match: 14. The CDR3 bases are TGTGCCACCGAAACGCGCGGGACAGTTTACTATGGCTACACCTTC. It is translated as CATETRGTVYYGYTF.

The chain joins TRBV9 to TRBJ1-1; TRBD1 might be the D (5 bases). Trimming stripped 3 bases from V and 1 base from J, with 13 bases between. The CDR3 loop spans 15 amino acids. CDR1 and CDR2 (germline): SGDLS, YYNGEE. This CDR3 reads CASSGRRGSNTEAFF. The CDR3 DNA reads as TGTGCCAGCAGCGGACGGAGGGGATCGAACACTGAAGCTTTCTTT.

The chain couples TRBV9 to TRBJ2-2; D not resolved. The CDR3 length is 14 residues. Trimming cost V 1 base and J 8 bases, with 12 bases left between them. Per the germline V gene, CDR1 is SGDLS and CDR2 is YYNGEE. CDR3 loop: CASSVSPDGGELFF. The CDR3 DNA reads TGTGCCAGCAGCGTATCCCCTGACGGAGGGGAGCTGTTTTTT.

This sequence joins TRBV28 and TRBJ1-2; 7 bases are a match to TRBD1. This CDR3 spans 15 amino acids. Germline-derived CDR1 and CDR2 are MDHEN and SYDVKM. J gave up 8 bases and V 5 bases, and 14 bases lay outside the gene matches. The CDR3 protein is CASSPPRRQGEGYTF. As DNA, the CDR3 is TGTGCCAGCAGTCCCCCGAGGCGACAGGGAGAAGGCTACACCTTC.

The chain joins TRBV2 to TRBJ1-2; no reliable D call. The CDR3 totals 15 residues. Germline V lookup: CDR1 SNHLY, CDR2 FYNNEI. V lost 3 bases to trimming and J lost 0 bases, with 11 bases between them. The CDR3 DNA is TGTGCCAGCAGTGAGTACCAGACAACTAACTATGGCTACACCTTC. Translating it yields CASSEYQTTNYGYTF.

This clone has a single count. The chain combines TRBV7-8 with TRBJ2-5, with D maybe TRBD2 (7 bases). The V end was cut by 2 bases, the J end by 2 bases, with 15 bases between. The V gene's germline CDR1 is SGHVS and CDR2 FQNEAQ. This CDR3 spans 16 amino acids. CDR3 in DNA: TGTGCCAGCAGCTTACATTCGGGGGGCCCTCAAGAGACCCAGTACTTC. Translated, it gives CASSLHSGGPQETQYF. Combining the CDR3 with reference TRBV7-8 and TRBJ2-5 gives the whole variable domain GAGVSQSPRYKVAKRGQDVALRCDPISGHVSLFWYQQALGQGPEFLTYFQNEAQLDKSGLPSDRFFAERPEGSVSTLKIQRTQQEDSAVYLCASSLHSGGPQETQYFGPGTRLLVL.

The gene calls are TRBV19 and TRBJ2-1, with 8 bases identical to TRBD1. Germline V lookup: CDR1 LNHDA, CDR2 SQIVND (reference sequence). This CDR3 has 16 residues. The V gene end was trimmed by 5 bases and the J gene end by 7 bases; junction bases not matched to a gene: 13. CDR3 in amino acids: CASSLLRGQATNEQFF. CDR3 nucleotides: TGTGCCAGTAGTCTCCTGAGGGGACAGGCTACTAATGAGCAGTTCTTC.